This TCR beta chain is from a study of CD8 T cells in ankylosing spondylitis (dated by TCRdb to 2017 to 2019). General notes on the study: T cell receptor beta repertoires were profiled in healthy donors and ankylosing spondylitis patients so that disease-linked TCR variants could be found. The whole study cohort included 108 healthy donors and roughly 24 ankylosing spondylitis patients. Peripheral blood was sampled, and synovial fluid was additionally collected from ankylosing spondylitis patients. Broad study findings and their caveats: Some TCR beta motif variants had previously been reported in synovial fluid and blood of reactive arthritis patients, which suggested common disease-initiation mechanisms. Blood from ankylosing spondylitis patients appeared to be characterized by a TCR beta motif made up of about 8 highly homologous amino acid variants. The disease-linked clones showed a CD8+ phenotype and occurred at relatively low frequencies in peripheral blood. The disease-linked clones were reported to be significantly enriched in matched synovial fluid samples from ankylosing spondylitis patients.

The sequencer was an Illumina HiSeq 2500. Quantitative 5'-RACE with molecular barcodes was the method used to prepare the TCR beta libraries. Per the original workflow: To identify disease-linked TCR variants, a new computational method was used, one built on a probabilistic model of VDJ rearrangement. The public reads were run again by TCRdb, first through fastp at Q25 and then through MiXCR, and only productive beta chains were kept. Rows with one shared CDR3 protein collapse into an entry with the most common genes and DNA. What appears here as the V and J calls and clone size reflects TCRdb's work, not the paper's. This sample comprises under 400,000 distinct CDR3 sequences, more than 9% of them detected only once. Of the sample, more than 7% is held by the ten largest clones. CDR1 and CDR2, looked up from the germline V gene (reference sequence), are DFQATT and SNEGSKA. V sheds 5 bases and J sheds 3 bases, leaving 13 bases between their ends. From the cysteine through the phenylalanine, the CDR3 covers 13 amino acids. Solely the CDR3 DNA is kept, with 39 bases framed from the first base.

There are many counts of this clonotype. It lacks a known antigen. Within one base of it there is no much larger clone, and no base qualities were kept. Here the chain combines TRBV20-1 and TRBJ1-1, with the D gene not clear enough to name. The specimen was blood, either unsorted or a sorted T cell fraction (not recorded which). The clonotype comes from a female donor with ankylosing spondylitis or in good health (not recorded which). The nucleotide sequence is TGCAGTGCTCCGACGGAAGGAGACACTGAAGCTTTCTTT. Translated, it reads CSAPTEGDTEAFF.